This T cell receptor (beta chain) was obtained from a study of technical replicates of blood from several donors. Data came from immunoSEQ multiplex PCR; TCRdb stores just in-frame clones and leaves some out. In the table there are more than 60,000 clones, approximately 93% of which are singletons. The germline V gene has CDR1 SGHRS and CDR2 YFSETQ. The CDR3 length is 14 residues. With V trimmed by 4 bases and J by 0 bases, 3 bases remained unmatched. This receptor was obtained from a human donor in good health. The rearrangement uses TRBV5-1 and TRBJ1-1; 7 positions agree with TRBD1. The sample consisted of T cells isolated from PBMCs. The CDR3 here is CASSGGQLNTEAFF. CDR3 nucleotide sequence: TGCGCCAGCAGCGGGGGACAGTTGAACACTGAAGCTTTCTTT. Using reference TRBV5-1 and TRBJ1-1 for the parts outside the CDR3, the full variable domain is KAGVTQTPRYLIKTRGQQVTLSCSPISGHRSVSWYQQTPGQGLQFLFEYFSETQRNKGNFPGRFSGRQFSNSRSEMNVSTLELGDSALYLCASSGGQLNTEAFFGQGTRLTVV.